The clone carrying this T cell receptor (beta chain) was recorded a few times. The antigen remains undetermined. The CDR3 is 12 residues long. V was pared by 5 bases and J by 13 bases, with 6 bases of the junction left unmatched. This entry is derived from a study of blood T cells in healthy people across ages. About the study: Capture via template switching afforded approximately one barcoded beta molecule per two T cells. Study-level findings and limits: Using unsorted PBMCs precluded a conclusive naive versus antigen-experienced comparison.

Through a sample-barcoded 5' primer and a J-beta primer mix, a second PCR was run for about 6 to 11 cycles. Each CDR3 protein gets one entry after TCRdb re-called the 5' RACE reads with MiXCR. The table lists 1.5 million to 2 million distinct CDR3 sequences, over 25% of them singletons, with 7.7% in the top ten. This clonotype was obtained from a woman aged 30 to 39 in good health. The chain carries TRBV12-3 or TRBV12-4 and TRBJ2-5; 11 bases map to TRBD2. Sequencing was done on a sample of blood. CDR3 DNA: TGTGCCAGCAGTGAACTAGCGGGGGCTCCGTACTTC. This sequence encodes CASSELAGAPYF.